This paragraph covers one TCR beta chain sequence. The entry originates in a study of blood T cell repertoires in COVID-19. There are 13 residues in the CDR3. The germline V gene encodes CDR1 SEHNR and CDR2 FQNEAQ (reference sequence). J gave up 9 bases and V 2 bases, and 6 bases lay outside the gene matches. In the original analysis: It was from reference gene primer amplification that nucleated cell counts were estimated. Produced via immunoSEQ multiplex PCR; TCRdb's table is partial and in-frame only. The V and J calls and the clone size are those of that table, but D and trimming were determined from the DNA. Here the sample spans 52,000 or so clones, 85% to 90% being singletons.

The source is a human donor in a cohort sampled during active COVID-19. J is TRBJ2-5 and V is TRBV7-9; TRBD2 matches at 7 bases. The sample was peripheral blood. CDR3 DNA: TGTGCCAGCAGCTTAAATGGGGGGGAGTCCCAGTACTTC. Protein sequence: CASSLNGGESQYF.